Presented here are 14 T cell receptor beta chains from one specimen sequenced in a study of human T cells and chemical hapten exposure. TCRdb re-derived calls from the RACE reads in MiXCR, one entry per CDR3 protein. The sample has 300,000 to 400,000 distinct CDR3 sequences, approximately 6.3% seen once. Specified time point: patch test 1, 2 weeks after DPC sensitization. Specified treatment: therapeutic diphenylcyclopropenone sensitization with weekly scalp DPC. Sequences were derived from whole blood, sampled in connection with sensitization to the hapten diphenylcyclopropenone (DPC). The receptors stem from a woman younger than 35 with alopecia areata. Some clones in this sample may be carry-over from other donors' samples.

The CDR3 DNA reads as TGTGCCAGCAGCCACTCGAACTTAGCGGGGGGCTCCTACAATGAGCAGTTCTTC. Translated: CASSHSNLAGGSYNEQFF. V gene TRBV4-2 combines with J gene TRBJ2-1; 10 nucleotides line up with TRBD2. The CDR3 runs 18 residues. The germline CDR1 and CDR2 sequences are LGHNA and YNFKEQ. V trimming: 3 bases; J trimming: 0 bases; junction bases outside the gene matches: 8.

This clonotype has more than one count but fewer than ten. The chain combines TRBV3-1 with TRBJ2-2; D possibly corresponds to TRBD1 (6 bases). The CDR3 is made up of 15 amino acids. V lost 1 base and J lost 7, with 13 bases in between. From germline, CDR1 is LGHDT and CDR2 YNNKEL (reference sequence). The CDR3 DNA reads TGTGCCAGCAGCCAAGCTTACCGGGACAACGGGGAGCTGTTTTTT. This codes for CASSQAYRDNGELFF.

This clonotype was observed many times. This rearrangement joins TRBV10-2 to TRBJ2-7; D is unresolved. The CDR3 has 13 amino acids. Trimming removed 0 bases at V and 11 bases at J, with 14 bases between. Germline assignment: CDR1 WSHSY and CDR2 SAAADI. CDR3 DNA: TGCGCCAGCAGTGAGTCTCCCAGGCTAATCGAGTACTTC. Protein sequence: CASSESPRLIEYF.

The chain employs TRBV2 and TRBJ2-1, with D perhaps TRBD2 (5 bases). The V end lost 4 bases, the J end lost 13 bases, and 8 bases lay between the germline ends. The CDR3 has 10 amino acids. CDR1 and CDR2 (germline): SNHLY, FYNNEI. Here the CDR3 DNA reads TGTGCCAGCAGTGGAGCTAGCCAGTTCTTC. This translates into CASSGASQFF.

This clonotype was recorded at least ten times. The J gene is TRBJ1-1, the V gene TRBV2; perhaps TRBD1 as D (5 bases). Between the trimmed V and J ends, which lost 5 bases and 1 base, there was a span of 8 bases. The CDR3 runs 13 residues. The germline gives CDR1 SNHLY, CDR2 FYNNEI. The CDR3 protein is CASSSGGNTEAFF. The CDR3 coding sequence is TGTGCCAGCAGTTCCGGGGGGAACACTGAAGCTTTCTTT.

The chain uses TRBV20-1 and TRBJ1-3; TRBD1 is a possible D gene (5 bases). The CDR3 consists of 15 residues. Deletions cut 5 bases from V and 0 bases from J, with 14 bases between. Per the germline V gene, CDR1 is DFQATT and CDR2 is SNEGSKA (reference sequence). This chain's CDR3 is CSAEDINHSGNTIYF. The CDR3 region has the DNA TGCAGTGCTGAGGACATAAACCACTCTGGAAACACCATATATTTT.

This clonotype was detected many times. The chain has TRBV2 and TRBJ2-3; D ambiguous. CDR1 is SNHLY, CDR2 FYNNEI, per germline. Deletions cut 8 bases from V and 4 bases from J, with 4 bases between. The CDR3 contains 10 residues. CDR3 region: CASGSDTQYF. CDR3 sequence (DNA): TGTGCCAGCGGATCAGATACGCAGTATTTT.

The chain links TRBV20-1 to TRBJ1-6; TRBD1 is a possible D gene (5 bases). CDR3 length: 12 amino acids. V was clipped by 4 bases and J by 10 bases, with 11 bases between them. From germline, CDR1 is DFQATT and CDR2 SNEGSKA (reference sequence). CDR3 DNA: TGCAGTGCTAAAAGGGGTTCGTCACCCCTCCACTTT. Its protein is CSAKRGSSPLHF.

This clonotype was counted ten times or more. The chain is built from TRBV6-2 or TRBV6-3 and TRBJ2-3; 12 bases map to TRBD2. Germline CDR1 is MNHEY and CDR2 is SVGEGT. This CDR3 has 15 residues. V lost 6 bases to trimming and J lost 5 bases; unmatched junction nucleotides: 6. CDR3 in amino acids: CASRDGTSGRDTQYF. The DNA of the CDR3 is TGTGCCAGCAGAGACGGGACTAGCGGGCGAGATACGCAGTATTTT.

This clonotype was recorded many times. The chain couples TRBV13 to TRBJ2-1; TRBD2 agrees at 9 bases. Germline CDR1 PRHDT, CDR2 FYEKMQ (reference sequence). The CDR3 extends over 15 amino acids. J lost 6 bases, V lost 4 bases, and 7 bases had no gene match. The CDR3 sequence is CASSYGLAWSNEQFF. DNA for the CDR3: TGTGCCAGCAGCTATGGACTAGCGTGGAGCAATGAGCAGTTCTTC. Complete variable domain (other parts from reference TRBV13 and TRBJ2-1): AAGVIQSPRHLIKEKRETATLKCYPIPRHDTVYWYQQGPGQDPQFLISFYEKMQSDKGSIPDRFSAQQFSDYHSELNMSSLELGDSALYFCASSYGLAWSNEQFFGPGTRLTVL.

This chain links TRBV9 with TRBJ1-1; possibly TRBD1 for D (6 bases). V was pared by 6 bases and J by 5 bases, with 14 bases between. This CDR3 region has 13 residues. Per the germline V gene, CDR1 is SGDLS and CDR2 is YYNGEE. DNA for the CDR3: TGTGCCAGCACCCTAGAGGGGGGAACTGAAGCTTTCTTT. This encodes CASTLEGGTEAFF. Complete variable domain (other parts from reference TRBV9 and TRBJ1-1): DSGVTQTPKHLITATGQRVTLRCSPRSGDLSVYWYQQSLDQGLQFLIQYYNGEERAKGNILERFSAQQFPDLHSELNLSSLELGDSALYFCASTLEGGTEAFFGQGTRLTVV.

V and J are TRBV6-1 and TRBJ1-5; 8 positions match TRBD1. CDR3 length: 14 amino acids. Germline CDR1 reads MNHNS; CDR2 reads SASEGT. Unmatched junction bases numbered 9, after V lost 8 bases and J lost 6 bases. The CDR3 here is CASSGQGGSQPQHF. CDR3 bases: TGTGCCAGCTCCGGACAGGGAGGCAGTCAGCCCCAGCATTTT.

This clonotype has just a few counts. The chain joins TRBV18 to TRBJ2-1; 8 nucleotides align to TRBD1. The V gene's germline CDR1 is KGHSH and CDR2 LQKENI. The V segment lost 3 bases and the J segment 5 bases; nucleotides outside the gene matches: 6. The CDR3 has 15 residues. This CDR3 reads CASSPLWTGNNEQFF. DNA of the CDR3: TGTGCCAGCTCACCCCTATGGACAGGGAACAATGAGCAGTTCTTC.

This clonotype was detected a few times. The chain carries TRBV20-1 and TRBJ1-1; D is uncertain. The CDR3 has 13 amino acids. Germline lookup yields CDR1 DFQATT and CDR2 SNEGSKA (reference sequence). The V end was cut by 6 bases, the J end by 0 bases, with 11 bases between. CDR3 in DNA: TGCAGTGCCCTACAGTTTATGAACACTGAAGCTTTCTTT. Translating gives CSALQFMNTEAFF.